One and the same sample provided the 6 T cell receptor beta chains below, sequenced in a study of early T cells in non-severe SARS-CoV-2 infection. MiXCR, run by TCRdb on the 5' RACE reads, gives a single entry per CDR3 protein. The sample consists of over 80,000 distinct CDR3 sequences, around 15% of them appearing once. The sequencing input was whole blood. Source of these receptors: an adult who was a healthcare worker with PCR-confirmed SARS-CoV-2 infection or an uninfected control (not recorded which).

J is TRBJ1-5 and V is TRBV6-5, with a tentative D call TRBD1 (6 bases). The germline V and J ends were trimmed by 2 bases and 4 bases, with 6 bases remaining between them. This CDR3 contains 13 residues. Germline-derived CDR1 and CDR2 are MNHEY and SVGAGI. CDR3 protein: CASSYDRNQPQHF. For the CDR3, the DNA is TGTGCCAGCAGTTACGACAGGAATCAGCCCCAGCATTTT.

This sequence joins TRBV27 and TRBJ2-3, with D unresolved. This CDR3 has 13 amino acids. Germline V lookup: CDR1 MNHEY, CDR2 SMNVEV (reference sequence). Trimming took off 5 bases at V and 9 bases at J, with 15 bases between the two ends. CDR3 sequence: CASSTLYRRTQYF. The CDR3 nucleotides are TGTGCCAGCAGTACACTGTACAGAAGGACGCAGTATTTT.

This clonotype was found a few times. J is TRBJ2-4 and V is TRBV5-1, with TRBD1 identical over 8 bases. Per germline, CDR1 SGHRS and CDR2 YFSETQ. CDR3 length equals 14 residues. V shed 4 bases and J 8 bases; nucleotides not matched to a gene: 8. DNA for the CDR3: TGCGCCAGCAGCCTACAGGGGGAAGAGGACATTCAGTACTTC. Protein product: CASSLQGEEDIQYF.

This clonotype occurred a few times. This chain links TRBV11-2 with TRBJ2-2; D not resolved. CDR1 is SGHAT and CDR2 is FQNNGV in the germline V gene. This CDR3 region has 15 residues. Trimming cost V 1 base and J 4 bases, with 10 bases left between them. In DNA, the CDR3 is TGTGCCAGCAGCTTAGTGAAAGATATCACCGGGGAGCTGTTTTTT. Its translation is CASSLVKDITGELFF.

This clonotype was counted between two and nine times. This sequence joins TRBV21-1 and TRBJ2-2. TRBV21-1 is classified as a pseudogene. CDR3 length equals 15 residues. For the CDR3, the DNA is TGTGCCAGCAGCAGATGGGGTTCGAACACCGGGGAGCTGTTTTTT. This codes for CASSRWGSNTGELFF.

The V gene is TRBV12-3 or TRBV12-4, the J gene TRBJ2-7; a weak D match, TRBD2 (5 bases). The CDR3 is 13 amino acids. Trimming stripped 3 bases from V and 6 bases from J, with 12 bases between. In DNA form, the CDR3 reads TGTGCCAGCAGTTTCGGCAGGAGCGGCGAGCAGTACTTC. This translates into CASSFGRSGEQYF.